What follows are 21 T cell receptor beta chains derived from one specimen sequenced in a study of CD8 T cells in ankylosing spondylitis. TCRdb re-called the 5' RACE reads with MiXCR, one entry per CDR3 protein. The sample shows over 110,000 distinct CDR3 sequences, roughly 8.4% of them seen only once. The sequenced material came from synovial fluid, either unsorted or a sorted T cell fraction (not recorded which). The receptors were gathered from a male donor with ankylosing spondylitis.

The gene calls are TRBV19 and TRBJ2-7, with 13 positions matching TRBD2. This CDR3 is 17 amino acids long. Germline CDR1 reads LNHDA; CDR2 reads SQIVND (reference sequence). Trimming cost V 8 bases and J 1 base; bases outside gene matches: 11. The CDR3 protein is CASDPGPGLAGSYEQYF. CDR3 nucleotides: TGTGCCAGTGACCCGGGCCCGGGACTAGCGGGATCCTACGAGCAGTACTTC.

This clonotype showed up just a few times. This chain connects TRBV28 to TRBJ1-3; possible D gene TRBD1, 5 bases. The V end was cut by 4 bases, the J end by 5 bases, with 15 bases between. The CDR3 totals 15 residues. Germline CDR1 is MDHEN and CDR2 is SYDVKM. The CDR3 loop reads CASSSGGTVRNTIYF. The DNA for the CDR3 is TGTGCCAGCAGTTCAGGAGGGACGGTTAGAAACACCATATATTTT.

Ten or more counts support this clonotype. The genes are TRBV20-1 and TRBJ2-1, with 10 bases aligning to TRBD2. The CDR3 runs 15 residues. The germline V gene encodes CDR1 DFQATT and CDR2 SNEGSKA (reference sequence). J lost 8 bases, V lost 5 bases, and 12 bases had no gene match. DNA of the CDR3: TGCAGTGCTGGGGATAGCGGGAGGATTATGGATGAGCAGTTCTTC. It is translated as CSAGDSGRIMDEQFF.

This clonotype was found a few times. The chain joins TRBV3-1 to TRBJ1-4; D is undetermined. The CDR3 sequence is 12 residues long. Trimming took 3 bases from V and 10 from J, leaving 9 bases between them. CDR1 and CDR2 from the germline V gene are LGHDT and YNNKEL (reference sequence). DNA of the CDR3: TGTGCCAGCAGCCAGGATTTAGGAAAACTGTTTTTT. Protein product: CASSQDLGKLFF.

In this sample, this clonotype turned up a few times. This chain links TRBV18 with TRBJ2-7, with TRBD2 matching over 12 bases. The CDR3 runs to 16 residues. Germline V gives CDR1 KGHSH, CDR2 LQKENI. The J segment lost 1 base and the V segment lost 4 bases, leaving 5 bases of the junction unmatched. In nucleotides, the CDR3 is TGTGCCAGCTCACGGACTAGCGGGGTCGGATCCTACGAGCAGTACTTC. Residues: CASSRTSGVGSYEQYF.

The V and J genes are TRBV5-1 and TRBJ2-5; 7 nucleotides agree with TRBD2. The ends lost 3 bases at V and 5 bases at J; junction bases unmatched: 13. The CDR3 is 16 residues long. Per the germline V gene, CDR1 is SGHRS and CDR2 is YFSETQ. The CDR3 is CASSSFLAGEGETQYF. The CDR3 region has the DNA TGCGCCAGCAGCTCTTTTTTAGCGGGTGAGGGGGAGACCCAGTACTTC.

This clonotype was counted a few times. The V gene is TRBV6-5, the J gene TRBJ1-5; D remains ambiguous. V lost 2 bases, J lost 4 bases, and 9 bases lay in between. There are 14 residues in the CDR3. Per germline, CDR1 MNHEY and CDR2 SVGAGI. The CDR3 here is CASSYVAGNQPQHF. CDR3 nucleotide sequence: TGTGCCAGCAGTTACGTAGCGGGTAATCAGCCCCAGCATTTT.

This clonotype has more than one count but fewer than ten. The CDR3 DNA is TGTGCCAGCATACTCGAAATTGGCCCGAACACTGAAGCTTTCTTT. Protein sequence: CASILEIGPNTEAFF. The chain recombines TRBV2 with TRBJ1-1; no clear D. This CDR3 is built from 15 residues. Germline V lookup: CDR1 SNHLY, CDR2 FYNNEI. Trimming stripped 7 bases from V and 1 base from J, with 16 bases between.

The chain uses TRBV20-1 and TRBJ2-3; D call uncertain. The CDR3 spans 15 residues. The germline V gene has CDR1 DFQATT and CDR2 SNEGSKA (reference sequence). The ends were cut back, 6 bases at V and 1 base at J, with 17 bases in the middle. The chain's CDR3 is CSATPALKGTDTQYF. The CDR3 nucleotides read TGCAGTGCAACCCCGGCCCTAAAGGGCACAGATACGCAGTATTTT.

This clonotype has a handful of counts. The genes are TRBV20-1 and TRBJ2-2; D may match TRBD1 or TRBD2 (6 bases each). The V gene's germline CDR1 is DFQATT and CDR2 SNEGSKA (reference sequence). CDR3 length: 15 amino acids. Trimming cost V 0 bases and J 7 bases, with 15 bases left between them. In DNA form, the CDR3 reads TGCAGTGCTAGAGACCACTCAAGGGGGGACGGGGAGCTGTTTTTT. Amino acids: CSARDHSRGDGELFF.

The chain has TRBV28 and TRBJ2-7, with TRBD1 as a possible D gene (6 bases). The V and J ends lost 3 bases and 1 base respectively, with 13 bases between them. The length of the CDR3 is 15 residues. Germline V gene sequence: CDR1 MDHEN, CDR2 SYDVKM. In DNA, the CDR3 is TGTGCCAGCAGTTTCTTCGGACAGTTGTCCTACGAGCAGTACTTC. Encoded protein: CASSFFGQLSYEQYF.

This clonotype was observed many times. The V call is TRBV12-3 or TRBV12-4, the J call TRBJ1-5; D is possibly TRBD1 (5 bases). Trimming cost V 5 bases and J 5 bases, with 19 bases left between them. The CDR3 covers 16 residues. This CDR3 reads CASSRSGTYYHQPQHF. The CDR3 DNA reads TGTGCCAGCAGTCGATCTGGGACCTACTATCATCAGCCCCAGCATTTT.

This clonotype showed up just a few times. The rearrangement joins TRBV7-2 to TRBJ2-6; TRBD2 might be the D (6 bases). The germline V and J ends were trimmed by 3 bases and 1 base, with 13 bases remaining between them. The germline V gene has CDR1 SGHTA and CDR2 FQGNSA. The length of the CDR3 is 17 residues. The CDR3 sequence is CASSLQFGLSGANVLTF. The CDR3, as DNA: TGTGCCAGCAGCTTGCAATTCGGACTATCTGGGGCCAACGTCCTGACTTTC.

At least ten counts were recorded for this clonotype. The genes are TRBV12-3 or TRBV12-4 and TRBJ1-2; maybe TRBD1 (5 bases). Trimming removed 7 bases from V and 5 bases from J, with 17 bases in between. This CDR3 spans 14 amino acids. DNA for the CDR3: TGTGCCAGCACCTCGAGCAGGGTGGGGTATGGCTACACCTTC. It translates to CASTSSRVGYGYTF.

This chain links TRBV7-6 with TRBJ1-1; a possible D gene is TRBD1 (5 bases). The CDR3 spans 13 residues. The V end was cut by 2 bases, the J end by 7 bases, with 11 bases between. The germline V gene has CDR1 SGHVS and CDR2 FNYEAQ. The CDR3 here is CASSLIVRGEAFF. For the CDR3, the DNA is TGTGCCAGCAGCTTAATTGTGAGGGGTGAAGCTTTCTTT.

There are many counts of this clonotype. This chain joins TRBV20-1 and TRBJ2-7; weak D call: TRBD1 (6 bases). CDR1 is DFQATT, CDR2 SNEGSKA, per germline (reference sequence). The CDR3 is 14 residues long. Trimming stripped 1 base from V and 2 bases from J, with 12 bases between. The CDR3 DNA reads TGCAGTGCTAGAGTGGGGGCGTCGCCCTACGAGCAGTACTTC. It yields the protein CSARVGASPYEQYF.

In this sample, this clonotype turned up a few times. The V call is TRBV4-3, the J call TRBJ1-1; D call uncertain. Trimming removed 4 bases at V and 0 bases at J, with 15 bases between. CDR1 and CDR2 (germline): LGHNA, YSLEER. The CDR3 is made up of 16 amino acids. Written as DNA, the CDR3 is TGCGCCAGCAGCCTCCACCCGGGAGCCTTGAACACTGAAGCTTTCTTT. This gives the protein CASSLHPGALNTEAFF.

V usage is TRBV20-1 and J usage is TRBJ2-7; TRBD1 matches at 10 bases. Germline assignment: CDR1 DFQATT and CDR2 SNEGSKA (reference sequence). Germline trimming cut 6 bases from V and 3 bases from J; bases unmatched to any gene: 17. The CDR3 contains 17 residues. The CDR3 sequence is CSAPAALRQGAVYEQYF. The CDR3 DNA reads as TGCAGTGCCCCAGCGGCCCTAAGACAGGGGGCTGTCTACGAGCAGTACTTC.

This clonotype was observed at least ten times. This sequence joins TRBV9 and TRBJ1-5, with no clear D. Trimming cost V 2 bases and J 4 bases, with 7 bases left between them. In germline, CDR1 is SGDLS, CDR2 YYNGEE. The CDR3 totals 13 residues. The CDR3 sequence is CASSVSDNQPQHF. CDR3 sequence (DNA): TGTGCCAGCAGCGTTTCGGATAATCAGCCCCAGCATTTT.

This clonotype was seen more than once but under ten times. This sequence joins TRBV9 and TRBJ1-1; D may be TRBD1 (5 bases). Trimming stripped 3 bases from V and 4 bases from J, with 10 bases between. Germline V gives CDR1 SGDLS, CDR2 YYNGEE. The CDR3 length is 13 residues. The CDR3 coding sequence is TGTGCCAGCAGCGCCCGACAGAGCACTGAAGCTTTCTTT. Its protein product is CASSARQSTEAFF.

The V gene is TRBV4-3, the J gene TRBJ2-3; D unclear. The CDR3 runs 14 residues. V lost 3 bases, J lost 6 bases, and 13 bases lay in between. CDR1 is LGHNA, CDR2 YSLEER, per germline. The CDR3 DNA reads TGCGCCAGCAGCCAGCAACCGGGTGCCGATACGCAGTATTTT. This codes for CASSQQPGADTQYF.